A selection of T cell receptor beta chains follows, all from one sample in a study of T cell responses to AZD1222 COVID-19 vaccine. Generated by immunoSEQ multiplex PCR, the TCRdb table keeps only in-frame clones and is missing some. The sample has roughly 100,000 clones; around 94% are singletons. This sample comprised peripheral blood, obtained on day 0 of AZD1222 vaccination. Receptors originate from an adult in good health. The CDR3 runs from the conserved cysteine through the conserved F or W. Fields, in order: clone size, V gene, D gene, J gene, CDR3 protein, CDR3 DNA. The D gene is left open where the match is weak. Where a row states a size, it is once, few, many or the class of an expanded clone; other rows omit it.

size: NA; V: TRBV18; D: TRBD2; J: TRBJ2-1; CDR3: CASSPDGGGSGRSYNEQFF; DNA: TGTGCCAGCTCACCGGATGGCGGCGGGAGTGGGCGCTCCTACAATGAGCAGTTCTTC
size: NA; V: TRBV25-1; D: TRBD2; J: TRBJ2-1; CDR3: CASSMTSGNHNEQFF; DNA: TGTGCCAGCAGTATGACTAGCGGGAATCACAATGAGCAGTTCTTC
size: NA; V: TRBV3-1/TRBV3-2; D: NA; J: TRBJ2-1; CDR3: CASSQITGYSAFF; DNA: TGTGCCAGCAGCCAAATCACGGGGTACTCTGCGTTCTTC
size: NA; V: TRBV7-9; D: NA; J: TRBJ1-1; CDR3: CASSSPNTEAFF; DNA: TGTGCCAGCAGTTCGCCGAACACTGAAGCTTTCTTT
size: NA; V: TRBV19; D: NA; J: TRBJ2-1; CDR3: CASSIADSNEQFF; DNA: TGTGCCAGTAGTATAGCGGACAGTAATGAGCAGTTCTTC
size: NA; V: TRBV9; D: NA; J: TRBJ1-2; CDR3: CASSVWGSDGYTF; DNA: TGTGCCAGCAGCGTGTGGGGGTCCGATGGCTACACCTTC
size: once; V: TRBV27; D: NA; J: TRBJ2-7; CDR3: CASSSSDRTYEQYF; DNA: TGTGCCAGCAGTTCCTCCGACAGAACCTACGAGCAGTACTTC
size: NA; V: TRBV5-4; D: TRBD2; J: TRBJ2-2; CDR3: CASSPGTSRTGELFF; DNA: TGTGCCAGCAGCCCCGGGACTAGTAGGACCGGGGAGCTGTTTTTT
size: NA; V: TRBV25-1; D: NA; J: TRBJ1-1; CDR3: CASSELRTANTEAFF; DNA: TGTGCCAGCAGTGAACTCCGGACAGCGAACACTGAAGCTTTCTTT
size: NA; V: TRBV10-2; D: NA; J: TRBJ1-2; CDR3: CASGAAYGYTF; DNA: TGCGCCAGCGGGGCAGCCTATGGCTACACCTTC